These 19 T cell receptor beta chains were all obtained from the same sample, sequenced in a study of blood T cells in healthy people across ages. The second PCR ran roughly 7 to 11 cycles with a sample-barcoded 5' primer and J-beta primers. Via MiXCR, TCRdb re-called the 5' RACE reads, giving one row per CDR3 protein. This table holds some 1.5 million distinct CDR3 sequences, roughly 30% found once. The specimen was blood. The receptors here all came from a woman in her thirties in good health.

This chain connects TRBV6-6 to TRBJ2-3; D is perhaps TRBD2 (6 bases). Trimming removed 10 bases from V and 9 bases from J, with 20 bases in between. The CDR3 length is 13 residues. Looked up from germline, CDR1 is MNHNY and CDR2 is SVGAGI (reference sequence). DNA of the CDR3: TGTGCCATCGGCGGGACTCGGGATATGACGCAGTATTTT. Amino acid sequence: CAIGGTRDMTQYF.

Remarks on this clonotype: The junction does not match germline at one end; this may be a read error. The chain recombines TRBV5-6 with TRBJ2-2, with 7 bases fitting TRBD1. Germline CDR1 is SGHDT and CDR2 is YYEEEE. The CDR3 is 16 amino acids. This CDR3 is CSSSRGQDLSTGELFF. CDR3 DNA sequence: TGTTCCAGCAGCCGAGGACAGGACCTGAGCACCGGGGAGCTGTTTTTT.

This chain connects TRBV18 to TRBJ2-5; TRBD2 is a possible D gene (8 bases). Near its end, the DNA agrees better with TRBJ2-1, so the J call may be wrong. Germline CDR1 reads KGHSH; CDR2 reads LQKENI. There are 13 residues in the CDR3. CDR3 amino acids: CASSLGQRETQFF. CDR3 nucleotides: TGTGCCAGCTCACTGGGACAGCGGGAGACCCAGTTCTTC.

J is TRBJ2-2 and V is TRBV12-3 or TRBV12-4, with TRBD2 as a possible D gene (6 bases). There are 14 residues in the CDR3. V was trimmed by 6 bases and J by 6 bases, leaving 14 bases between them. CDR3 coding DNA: TGTGCCAGCAGCCTCCACGGCGGGGCCGGGGAGCTGTTTTTT. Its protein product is CASSLHGGAGELFF.

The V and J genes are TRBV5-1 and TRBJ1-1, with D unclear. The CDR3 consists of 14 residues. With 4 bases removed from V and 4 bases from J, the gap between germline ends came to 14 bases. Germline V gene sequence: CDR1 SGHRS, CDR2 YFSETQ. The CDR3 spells CASSPLVQLTEAFF. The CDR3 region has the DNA TGCGCCAGCAGCCCGCTGGTACAGCTCACTGAAGCTTTCTTT.

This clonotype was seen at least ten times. For the CDR3, the DNA is TGTGCCAGCAGTTACCTTGACTCCCAGGGCTACACCTTC. Protein sequence: CASSYLDSQGYTF. The chain has TRBV6-6 and TRBJ1-2; no clear D. There are 13 residues in the CDR3. CDR1 is MNHNY and CDR2 is SVGAGI in the germline V gene (reference sequence). V was shortened by 2 bases and J by 8 bases, with 12 bases between the two germline ends.

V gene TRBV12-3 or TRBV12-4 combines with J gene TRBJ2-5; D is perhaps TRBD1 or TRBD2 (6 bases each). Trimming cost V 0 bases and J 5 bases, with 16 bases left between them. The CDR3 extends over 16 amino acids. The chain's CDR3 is CASSLAEGGHSETQYF. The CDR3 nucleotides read TGTGCCAGCAGTTTAGCCGAGGGGGGACACTCGGAGACCCAGTACTTC.

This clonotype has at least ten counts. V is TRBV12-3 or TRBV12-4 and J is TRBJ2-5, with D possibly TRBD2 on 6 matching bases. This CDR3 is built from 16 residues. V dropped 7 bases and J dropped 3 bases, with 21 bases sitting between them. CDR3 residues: CASTFGDSSGEETQYF. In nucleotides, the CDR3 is TGTGCCAGCACCTTCGGTGACAGCTCGGGGGAAGAGACCCAGTACTTC.

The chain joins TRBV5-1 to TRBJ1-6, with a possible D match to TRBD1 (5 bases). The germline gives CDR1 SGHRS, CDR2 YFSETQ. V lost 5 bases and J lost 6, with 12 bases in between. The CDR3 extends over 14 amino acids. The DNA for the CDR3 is TGCGCCAGCAGTCCGGACGGGGGTAATTCACCCCTCCACTTT. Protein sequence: CASSPDGGNSPLHF. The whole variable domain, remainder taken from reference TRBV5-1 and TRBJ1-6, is KAGVTQTPRYLIKTRGQQVTLSCSPISGHRSVSWYQQTPGQGLQFLFEYFSETQRNKGNFPGRFSGRQFSNSRSEMNVSTLELGDSALYLCASSPDGGNSPLHFGNGTRLTVT.

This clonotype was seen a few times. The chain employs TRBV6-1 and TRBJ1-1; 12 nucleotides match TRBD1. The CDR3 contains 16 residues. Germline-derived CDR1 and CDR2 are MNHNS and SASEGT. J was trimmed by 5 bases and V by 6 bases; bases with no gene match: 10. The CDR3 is CASRPGQGARGTEAFF. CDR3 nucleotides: TGTGCCAGCAGACCGGGACAGGGGGCAAGAGGAACTGAAGCTTTCTTT.

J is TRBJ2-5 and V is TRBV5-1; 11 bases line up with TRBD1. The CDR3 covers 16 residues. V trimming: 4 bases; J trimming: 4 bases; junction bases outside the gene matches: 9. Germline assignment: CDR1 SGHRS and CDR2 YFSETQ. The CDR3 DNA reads TGCGCCAGCAGCATGGGGGACAGGGGGTCTCGAGAGACCCAGTACTTC. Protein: CASSMGDRGSRETQYF.

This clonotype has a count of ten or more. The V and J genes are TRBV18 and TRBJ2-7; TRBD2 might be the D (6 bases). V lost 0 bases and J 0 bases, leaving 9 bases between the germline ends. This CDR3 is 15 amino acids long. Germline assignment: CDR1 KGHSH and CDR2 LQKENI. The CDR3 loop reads CASSPPSGASYEQYF. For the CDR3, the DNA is TGTGCCAGCTCACCACCTAGCGGAGCCTCCTACGAGCAGTACTTC.

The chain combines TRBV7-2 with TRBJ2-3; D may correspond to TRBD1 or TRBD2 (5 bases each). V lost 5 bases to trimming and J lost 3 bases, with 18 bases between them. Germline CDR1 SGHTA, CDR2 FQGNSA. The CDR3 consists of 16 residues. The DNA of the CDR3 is TGTGCCAGCAGCATCCGACAGAGCTGGGGGACAGATACGCAGTATTTT. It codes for CASSIRQSWGTDTQYF.

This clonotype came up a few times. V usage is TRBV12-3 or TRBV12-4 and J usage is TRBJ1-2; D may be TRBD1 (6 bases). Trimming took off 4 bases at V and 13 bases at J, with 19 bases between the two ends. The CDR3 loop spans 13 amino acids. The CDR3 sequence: CASSSTGRPSGTF. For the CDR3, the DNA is TGTGCCAGCAGTTCTACAGGGCGCCCCTCTGGCACCTTC.

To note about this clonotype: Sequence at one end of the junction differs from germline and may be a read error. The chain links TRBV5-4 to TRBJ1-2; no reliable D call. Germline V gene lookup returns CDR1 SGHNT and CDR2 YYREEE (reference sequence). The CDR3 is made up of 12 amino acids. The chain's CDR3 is CANSFDNYGYTF. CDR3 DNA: TGTGCCAACAGCTTCGACAACTATGGCTACACCTTC.

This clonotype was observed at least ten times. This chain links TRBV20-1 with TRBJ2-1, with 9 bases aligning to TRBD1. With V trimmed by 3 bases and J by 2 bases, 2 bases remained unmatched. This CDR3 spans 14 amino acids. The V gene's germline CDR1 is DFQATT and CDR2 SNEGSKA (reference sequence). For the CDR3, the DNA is TGCAGTGCTAGGGGGGACAGGGCCTACAATGAGCAGTTCTTC. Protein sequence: CSARGDRAYNEQFF.

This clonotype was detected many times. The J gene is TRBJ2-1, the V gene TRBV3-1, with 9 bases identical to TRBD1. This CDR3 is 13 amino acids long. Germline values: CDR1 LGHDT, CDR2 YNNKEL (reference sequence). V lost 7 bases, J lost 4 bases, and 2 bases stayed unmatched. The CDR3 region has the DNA TGTGCCAGCAAGGACAGGGGATACAATGAGCAGTTCTTC. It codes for CASKDRGYNEQFF.

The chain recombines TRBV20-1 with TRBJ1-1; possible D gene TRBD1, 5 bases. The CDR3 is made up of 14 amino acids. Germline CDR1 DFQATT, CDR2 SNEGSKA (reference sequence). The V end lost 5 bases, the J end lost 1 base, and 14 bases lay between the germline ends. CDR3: CSASSSGTNTEAFF. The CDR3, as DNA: TGCAGTGCTTCATCTTCCGGGACGAACACTGAAGCTTTCTTT.

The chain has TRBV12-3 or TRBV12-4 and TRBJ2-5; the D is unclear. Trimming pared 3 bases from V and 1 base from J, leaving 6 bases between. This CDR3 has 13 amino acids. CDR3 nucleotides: TGTGCCAGCAGTTTTGAGACCCAAGAGACCCAGTACTTC. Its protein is CASSFETQETQYF.